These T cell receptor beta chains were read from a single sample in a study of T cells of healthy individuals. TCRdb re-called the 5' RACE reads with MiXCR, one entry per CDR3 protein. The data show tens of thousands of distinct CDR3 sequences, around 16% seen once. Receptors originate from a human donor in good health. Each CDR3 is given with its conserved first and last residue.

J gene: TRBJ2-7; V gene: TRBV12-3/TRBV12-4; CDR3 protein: CASSLGGGGRTRYEQYF
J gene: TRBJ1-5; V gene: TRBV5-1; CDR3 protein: CASSTCSNQPQHF
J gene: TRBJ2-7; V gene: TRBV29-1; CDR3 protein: CSVEGGTGGRIYEQYF
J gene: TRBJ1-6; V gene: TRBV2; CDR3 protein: CASKADYNSPLHF
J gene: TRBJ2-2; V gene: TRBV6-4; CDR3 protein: CASSDHSIGTRRRGELFF
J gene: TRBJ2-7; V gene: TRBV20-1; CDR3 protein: CSGAETYEQYF
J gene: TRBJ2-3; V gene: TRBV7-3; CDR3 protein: CASSLGGRASETQYF
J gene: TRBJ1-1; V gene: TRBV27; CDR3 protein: CASSSWDRVNTEAFF
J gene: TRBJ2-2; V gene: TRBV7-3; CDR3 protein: CASSPGGGSGELFF
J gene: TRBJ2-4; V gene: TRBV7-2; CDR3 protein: CASSPKLRATVNIQYF